This TCR beta chain was sequenced for a study of cytomegalovirus exposure and HLA in healthy donors (dated by TCRdb to about 2017). Turning to the overall study: An earlier analysis of approximately 550 of the donors reported about 250 Gb of sequence data and around 120 million unique TCR beta sequences from roughly 200 million T cells. Along with the approximately 700-subject first cohort, a separate validation cohort of over 90 different subjects was used. In an earlier analysis of 587 of the donors, high-throughput TCR beta sequencing was used to judge whether each TCR beta V gene segment behaved as functional or pseudogenic. The later analysis used no new phenotypic data to find candidate immune exposures, relying instead on TCR beta sequences and their occurrence across donors. All discovery cohort repertoires had been generated on a single sequencing platform. The T cell repertoires of some 670 subjects were profiled by immunosequencing and related to cytomegalovirus serostatus. Both class I and class II loci were covered by HLA typing, at four-digit resolution. To study patterns of TCR occurrence, a later analysis re-analyzed previously published TCR beta repertoires from more than 550 donors and added high-resolution HLA genotyping. Of the roughly 400 genotyped donors, approximately 83% fell in the genetic ancestry cluster associated with self-reported Caucasian donors. Because of strong linkage in the cohort, roughly five DR-DQ haplotypes were treated as single units for association and clustering. The number of donors typed differed by locus, with about 629-640 for A, B, C, DRB1 and DQB1, roughly 520 for DQA1, approximately 570 for DPA1, and approximately 470 for DPB1. A later genetic analysis used genome-wide SNP genotypes for about 60% of the roughly 700 donors, treating that subset as a discovery cohort. An early release covering 550 to 650 HLA-typed donors comprised about 310 gigabases of sequencing data and tens of millions of unique TCR sequences. The study combined high-throughput TCR immunosequencing, statistical association of individual TCRs with disease status, and machine learning to predict cytomegalovirus infection status. The aim of the study was to test whether cataloging public T cell receptors could identify signatures of past pathogen exposure. Alongside the repertoire data, information on donor age, sex, ethnicity and CMV serostatus was compiled. Among 350 to 400 genotyped donors of the cohort, an average of approximately 240,000 unique TCR beta nucleotide sequences were sequenced per donor, 15% to 20% of them non-productive. General conclusions and limits of the study: A cluster of highly shared sequence variants was judged likely to represent a technical artifact of the sequencing pipeline. Because HLA typing was missing for some donors at each locus, association tests included only the typed subset. The classifier was reported to diagnose cytomegalovirus status with high specificity and sensitivity in both the original and validation cohorts. CMV serostatus was the only immune exposure information available for the cohort. A later analysis reported that several top co-occurrence clusters appeared linked to parvovirus B19, influenza, CMV and Epstein-Barr virus. Some IMGT-functional V segments, including TRBV6-2 and TRBV6-3, could not be told apart with the 87-base-pair reads, so those segments were excluded. When HLA alleles, especially DR and DQ, strongly co-occurred, TCR associations were difficult to assign to individual alleles. A few of the identified cytomegalovirus-associated TCR beta chains were confirmed in vitro to be specific for cytomegalovirus antigens. According to a later analysis, most CMV-associated TCR beta chains appeared to be HLA-restricted, and the HLA associations seemed to be driven largely by CMV exposure. According to a later analysis, TCR association rates differed among HLA loci, with DRB1 alleles showing the most associated TCRs and HLA-C alleles showing the fewest. The study listed 164 TCR beta chains as associated with cytomegalovirus. In a later genetic analysis, fewer N-insertions in productive TCRs were reported among donors in an Asian-associated ancestry cluster than the roughly 640-donor mean. An earlier analysis of around 540 of the donors showed that most TCR beta V segments appeared in productive rearrangements either about 87% or about 30% of the time, which broadly matched IMGT annotations. The authors suggested that the approach could potentially be generalized to other disease states and immunological phenotypes. Specific HLA alleles were associated with around 18,000 TCR beta sequences at a false discovery rate of 0.05 in a later analysis. Most TCR sequences were observed very rarely across donors, whereas some public TCRs were present in many individuals. Linkage disequilibrium might explain the correlated functional status among segregating V segments, but an unknown experimental factor could not be excluded. A further reported finding was that TCR beta sequences accurately predicted the HLA-A and HLA-B alleles for most subjects in the first cohort. The presence/absence analyses assumed that sequencing depth was roughly uniform across donors, and that assumption may not be true. A later analysis found that HLA-associated TCR beta chains were more clonally expanded and had lower generation probabilities than equally common non-associated chains. This cohort had only TCR beta chains sequenced, and the lack of alpha or paired-chain data limited which features could be detected. An association between a missense DCLRE1C variant and V-gene and J-gene trimming of TCR beta chains was found in a later genetic analysis and replicated in an independent cohort. Because counts were too low, about 18 rarely observed V segments, including chromosome 9 orphons, were excluded from the earlier analysis of 587 of the donors.

Details on this clone: Its antigen is unknown. One base away there is no much larger clone; base qualities are not given.

The cohort consisted of hundreds of healthy bone marrow donors. Cohort members were all nominally healthy when sampled, although unrecorded immune exposures were likely present. The donor was CMV seropositive and belonged to the group of a few hundred seropositive cohort members. A peripheral blood sample was collected from each donor, and TCR beta sequencing was performed on peripheral blood mononuclear cells. The Qiagen DNeasy Blood Extraction Kit was used to extract genomic DNA from the blood cell samples. The library was prepared using the immunoSEQ multiplex PCR assay. For the multiplex PCR, a mixture combining 60 forward primers for TCR Vbeta segments and 13 reverse primers for TCR Jbeta segments was used. The CDR3 region of rearranged TCR beta genes was amplified from genomic DNA with a multiplex PCR assay. On the Illumina HiSeq System, the amplified TCR beta libraries were sequenced as 87-base-pair reads. Per the original workflow: In a later analysis, 80 million or so unique TCR beta chains were counted across the approximately 670 repertoires, and around 10 million of these chains were shared by at least two donors. A nearest-neighbor algorithm error-corrected the raw reads and collapsed the reads into unique sequences, merging closely related sequences to remove PCR and sequencing errors. To assign V, D and J gene segments, CDR3 sequences were aligned to IMGT reference sequences. For a sequence to be retained, a match of at least six nucleotides to both a V gene segment and a J gene segment was required. Rearrangements were called productive when the CDR3 lacked stop codons and stayed in frame with V and J; all others were non-productive. Following IMGT convention, CDR3 was defined as the stretch from the second conserved V-encoded cysteine to the conserved J-encoded phenylalanine. Sequences without an unambiguous match to a single V gene segment were excluded from the earlier analysis of a few hundred of the donors. An earlier analysis of several hundred of the donors called V segments functional above 56.7% productive rearrangements and segregating when the between-donor standard deviation exceeded 5%. A statistical classification framework was developed to diagnose cytomegalovirus status using the catalog of TCR beta chain sequences. A later analysis assigned V and J genes by comparing TCR nucleotide sequences with IMGT/GENE-DB human TR gene sequences. Using the TCRdist pipeline, a later analysis assigned CDR3 sequences along with most-parsimonious VDJ recombination scenarios. In a later analysis, each TCR beta chain was defined by its CDR3 amino acid sequence together with its V-gene family, and reads lacking a unique V-gene family were excluded. In a later analysis, some 600 highly shared, low-generation-probability nucleotide sequences were removed to address suspected cross-contamination and a sequencing artifact. A later analysis calculated a clonal expansion index for each public chain from normalized within-repertoire ranks of inferred template counts. A later analysis computed generation probabilities with a VDJ recombination model fitted to out-of-frame rearrangements, and checked the results against IGoR. In a later analysis, TCR-TCR, TCR-HLA and TCR-CMV co-occurrence was scored with hypergeometric tests, and a repertoire-size bias correction was applied to TCR pairs. A later analysis estimated false discovery rates by permuting HLA or CMV assignments 20 times. In a later analysis, co-occurring TCRs were grouped using DBSCAN, with TCRdist sequence similarity added in when clustering inside HLA-allele-positive subsets. Repertoires with fewer than 30,000 or more than 120,000 public chains, plus five repertoires with anomalous nucleotide sharing, were excluded from co-occurrence clustering. This immuneACCESS table, as held by TCRdb, lists in-frame sequences with V and J called but not all clones. Of the missing ones, under half trace to an unresolved V gene in checked studies; the others have no known cause. The V and J calls and clone size were taken over from that table, and D and trimming were inferred from the DNA. Here the sample has about 160,000 clones; approximately 78% occur a single time. Of the sample, under 1% falls within the top ten clones.

Germline trimming: 3 bases from V, 4 bases from J; junction bases outside gene matches: 2. Reading from cysteine to phenylalanine, the CDR3 counts 15 amino acids. The only DNA kept is the CDR3, 45 bases in frame from the first base. In the germline V gene, CDR1 corresponds to SNHLY and CDR2 to FYNNEI. The rearranged segments are TRBV2 and TRBJ2-1, and TRBD2 matches 11 of the central bases. Specimen: PBMCs. The TCR comes from a girl aged 2-10 years in good health and CMV-seropositive. CDR3 region: CASSEGLAEYNEQFF. The sequenced DNA: TGTGCCAGCAGTGAGGGACTAGCGGAGTACAATGAGCAGTTCTTC. Full variable domain (CDR3 extended with the reference TRBV2 and TRBJ2-1 proteins): EPEVTQTPSHQVTQMGQEVILRCVPISNHLYFYWYRQILGQKVEFLVSFYNNEISEKSEIFDDQFSVERPDGSNFTLKIRSTKLEDSAMYFCASSEGLAEYNEQFFGPGTRLTVL.